This TCR beta chain was captured in a study of tissue T cells after allogeneic stem cell transplantation. Study-wide findings and caveats: Some tissue clones might be persisting host cells; their alloreactivity or antigen specificity was not determined.

Germline V gene sequence: CDR1 LGHNA, CDR2 YNLKQL (reference sequence). The CDR3 totals 16 residues. V shed 4 bases, J shed 0 bases, and the junction held 3 bases outside the gene matches. Details on this clone: Antigen unknown. Each gene name is a mouse one. The read ends 1 residue early relative to the CDR3; the germline J gene fills the gap.

The assay was immunoSEQ multiplex PCR, and TCRdb's table has in-frame clones only and misses some. The profile covers about 8,800 clones, with approximately 40% appearing a single time and roughly 4.9% taken by the ten largest. Time point noted: mouse harvest day 14 after allogeneic transplant. Each mouse received 10^7 T-cell-depleted marrow cells plus 10^6 splenic CD5+ T cells by tail vein. The sample taken for sequencing was skin. The source is a female BALB/c mouse given C57BL/6 T cells with graft-versus-host disease after an allogeneic hematopoietic cell transplant. The V call is TRBV5, the J call TRBJ2-3; 11 nucleotides line up with TRBD2. CDR3 bases read: TGTGCCAGCAGCCCCCGGGACTGGGGGAGTGCAGAAACGCTGTAT. This encodes CASSPRDWGSAETLY. The whole CDR3 protein is CASSPRDWGSAETLYF.